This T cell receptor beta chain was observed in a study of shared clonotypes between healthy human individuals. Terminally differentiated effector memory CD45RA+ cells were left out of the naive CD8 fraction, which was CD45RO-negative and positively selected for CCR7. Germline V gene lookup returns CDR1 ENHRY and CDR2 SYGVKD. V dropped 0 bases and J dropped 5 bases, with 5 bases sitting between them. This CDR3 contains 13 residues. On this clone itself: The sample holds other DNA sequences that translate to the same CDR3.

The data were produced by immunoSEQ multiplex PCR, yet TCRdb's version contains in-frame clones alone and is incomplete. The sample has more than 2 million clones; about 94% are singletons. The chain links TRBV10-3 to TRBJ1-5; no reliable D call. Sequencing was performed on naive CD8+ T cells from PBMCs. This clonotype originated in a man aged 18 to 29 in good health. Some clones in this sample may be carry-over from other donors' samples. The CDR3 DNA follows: TGTGCCATCAGTGAGTCCCCCGATCAGCCCCAGCATTTT. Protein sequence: CAISESPDQPQHF.